The 18 T cell receptor beta chains given below trace back to one sample, sequenced in a study. MiXCR was run by TCRdb on the RT-PCR reads, yielding one entry per CDR3 protein. The data contain about 680,000 distinct CDR3 sequences, more than 13% of them singletons. Input material: memory CD4+ T cells from blood. All receptors derive from a female donor in good health, serving as a healthy control.

The V gene is TRBV15, the J gene TRBJ2-3; 7 bases fit TRBD2. V was clipped by 1 base and J by 4 bases; unmatched bases: 2. The CDR3 contains 14 residues. Germline values: CDR1 LNHNV, CDR2 YYDKDF (reference sequence). The CDR3 nucleotides are TGTGCCACCAGCAGAGGCGGGAGCGCAGATACGCAGTATTTT. Translating it yields CATSRGGSADTQYF.

This clonotype was recorded at least ten times. The chain combines TRBV7-8 with TRBJ2-3; the match to TRBD1 covers 9 bases. The CDR3 spans 18 residues. Germline CDR1 and CDR2: SGHVS and FQNEAQ. With V trimmed by 5 bases and J by 0 bases, 12 bases remained unmatched. DNA for the CDR3: TGTGCCAGCAGCCACCGGGACAGGGCAGGGTTAAGCACAGATACGCAGTATTTT. Protein sequence: CASSHRDRAGLSTDTQYF.

The V call is TRBV20-1, the J call TRBJ2-7, with no clear D. Trimming removed 2 bases at V and 4 bases at J, with 6 bases between. Germline CDR1 and CDR2: DFQATT and SNEGSKA (reference sequence). The CDR3 is made up of 11 amino acids. The CDR3 region is CSARLEYEQYF. The CDR3 DNA sequence: TGCAGTGCTAGACTAGAGTACGAGCAGTACTTC.

The chain uses TRBV5-6 and TRBJ2-7, with D perhaps given as TRBD1 or TRBD2 (5 bases each). The germline V gene encodes CDR1 SGHDT and CDR2 YYEEEE. The CDR3 has 14 amino acids. Deletions cut 0 bases from V and 3 bases from J, with 10 bases between. This CDR3 reads CASSLGGKGYEQYF. CDR3 nucleotides: TGTGCCAGCAGCTTGGGGGGGAAGGGCTACGAGCAGTACTTC.

This clonotype was seen a single time. V is TRBV7-9 and J is TRBJ1-4; TRBD1 aligns across 7 bases. The V and J ends lost 7 bases and 6 bases, in that order; junction bases with no gene match: 11. Germline CDR1 SEHNR, CDR2 FQNEAQ (reference sequence). The CDR3 spans 15 residues. The CDR3 protein is CASTHPGTEDEKLFF. In DNA, the CDR3 is TGTGCCAGCACCCACCCCGGGACAGAGGATGAAAAACTGTTTTTT.

The rearrangement uses TRBV7-3 and TRBJ1-1, with 10 bases fitting TRBD1. This CDR3 spans 15 amino acids. Germline V gene data show CDR1 as SGHTA and CDR2 as FQGTGA. The J segment lost 3 bases and the V segment lost 5 bases, leaving 6 bases of the junction unmatched. CDR3: CASSRQGALDTEAFF. The DNA for the CDR3 is TGTGCCAGCAGCAGACAGGGGGCGTTGGACACTGAAGCTTTCTTT. Full variable domain (rest looked up from reference TRBV7-3 and TRBJ1-1): GAGVSQTPSNKVTEKGKYVELRCDPISGHTALYWYRQSLGQGPEFLIYFQGTGAADDSGLPNDRFFAVRPEGSVSTLKIQRTERGDSAVYLCASSRQGALDTEAFFGQGTRLTVV.

This clonotype came up a few times. This sequence joins TRBV12-3 or TRBV12-4 and TRBJ2-7; D is possibly TRBD1 or TRBD2 (5 bases each). The CDR3 is made up of 15 amino acids. V dropped 5 bases and J dropped 0 bases, with 14 bases sitting between them. CDR3 residues: CASSASGGSSYEQYF. The CDR3 DNA reads as TGTGCCAGCAGTGCCAGTGGGGGAAGCTCCTACGAGCAGTACTTC.

This clonotype has just a few counts. The V and J genes are TRBV7-2 and TRBJ1-4; D not resolved. The CDR3 has 14 residues. The germline V gene encodes CDR1 SGHTA and CDR2 FQGNSA. V gave up 1 base and J gave up 5 bases, with 8 bases separating them. CDR3 loop: CASSLGGLNEKLFF. The CDR3 region has the DNA TGTGCCAGCAGCTTAGGGGGTCTGAATGAAAAACTGTTTTTT.

This clonotype was seen repeatedly, ten times or more. This chain connects TRBV25-1 to TRBJ1-2; possibly TRBD1 for D (6 bases). The CDR3 sequence is 14 residues long. Deletions cut 5 bases from V and 8 bases from J, with 18 bases between. Germline CDR1 reads MGHDK; CDR2 reads SYGVNS. The CDR3 loop is CASSLLRQEVGYTF. In nucleotides, the CDR3 is TGTGCCAGCAGTTTACTTAGACAGGAGGTCGGCTACACCTTC.

V and J are TRBV7-2 and TRBJ1-2; D ambiguous. The V end lost 1 base, the J end lost 6 bases, and 15 bases lay between the germline ends. Germline loops: CDR1 SGHTA, CDR2 FQGNSA. This CDR3 spans 15 amino acids. CDR3 protein: CASSLGLTDRNGYTF. The CDR3, as DNA: TGTGCCAGCAGCTTAGGGCTTACGGACCGAAATGGCTACACCTTC.

This clonotype was detected a few times. The chain joins TRBV15 to TRBJ1-2; 8 bases match TRBD1. Per germline, CDR1 LNHNV and CDR2 YYDKDF (reference sequence). The trim removed 5 bases at V and 8 bases at J, leaving 10 bases unmatched. The CDR3 has 14 amino acids. The CDR3 sequence: CATSRSGGERGYTF. CDR3 bases: TGTGCCACCAGCCGTTCAGGGGGCGAGAGGGGCTACACCTTC.

This clonotype has a count of ten or more. The chain employs TRBV7-2 and TRBJ1-3, with D possibly being TRBD1 (5 bases). The germline gives CDR1 SGHTA, CDR2 FQGNSA. The CDR3 is 14 residues long. V lost 7 bases to trimming and J lost 3 bases, with 13 bases between them. The CDR3 is CASKGGAFGNTIYF. In DNA, the CDR3 is TGTGCCAGCAAGGGCGGGGCTTTTGGAAACACCATATATTTT. Complete variable domain (other parts from reference TRBV7-2 and TRBJ1-3): GAGVSQSPSNKVTEKGKDVELRCDPISGHTALYWYRQSLGQGLEFLIYFQGNSAPDKSGLPSDRFSAERTGGSVSTLTIQRTQQEDSAVYLCASKGGAFGNTIYFGEGSWLTVV.

This chain uses TRBV7-9 with TRBJ1-1; 8 nucleotides line up with TRBD1. From germline, CDR1 is SEHNR and CDR2 FQNEAQ (reference sequence). The V and J ends lost 3 bases and 1 base, in that order; junction bases with no gene match: 7. The CDR3 sequence is 16 residues long. The CDR3 DNA reads as TGTGCCAGCAGCTTCCCTCGACAGGGGTCGAACACTGAAGCTTTCTTT. Residues: CASSFPRQGSNTEAFF.

This clonotype turned up a few times. The rearrangement joins TRBV5-1 to TRBJ2-1; weak D call: TRBD2 (6 bases). Trimming removed 0 bases from V and 10 bases from J, with 14 bases in between. CDR3 length equals 14 residues. Germline lookup yields CDR1 SGHRS and CDR2 YFSETQ. CDR3 coding DNA: TGCGCCAGCAGCTTGGATCGGGCCGCGGGGGAGCAGTTCTTC. Its translation: CASSLDRAAGEQFF.

This clonotype has only a few counts. The chain joins TRBV6-2 or TRBV6-3 to TRBJ1-5; D not resolved. Trimming left V 0 bases short and J 0 bases short, with 6 bases between. The germline V gene encodes CDR1 MNHEY and CDR2 SVGEGT. CDR3 length: 15 amino acids. CDR3 in amino acids: CASSYSTDSNQPQHF. CDR3 bases: TGTGCCAGCAGTTACTCGACGGATAGCAATCAGCCCCAGCATTTT.

This clonotype occurred a few times. CDR3 loop: CASGTDRASPLHF. DNA of the CDR3: TGTGCCAGCGGCACGGACAGGGCTTCACCCCTCCACTTT. This chain connects TRBV6-5 to TRBJ1-6; 8 bases map to TRBD1. V shed 8 bases and J 9 bases; nucleotides not matched to a gene: 6. The CDR3 length is 13 residues. The germline V gene has CDR1 MNHEY and CDR2 SVGAGI.

This clonotype was detected only a few times. The rearrangement uses TRBV7-2 and TRBJ1-6; D not resolved. Trimming shortened V by 1 base and J by 7 bases, and 5 bases separated the two germline ends. The germline gives CDR1 SGHTA, CDR2 FQGNSA. There are 13 residues in the CDR3. The CDR3 DNA reads TGTGCCAGCAGCTTAGAGCTCAATTCACCCCTCCACTTT. It encodes CASSLELNSPLHF.

This chain joins TRBV4-2 and TRBJ2-5; 7 nucleotides match TRBD2. CDR1 and CDR2 (germline): LGHNA, YNFKEQ. With 1 base clipped from V and 4 bases from J, the junction kept 9 bases outside the gene matches. This CDR3 comprises 16 residues. Written as DNA, the CDR3 is TGTGCCAGCAGCCAAGCTAGCGGAAAGACCCCAGAGACCCAGTACTTC. It translates to CASSQASGKTPETQYF.